This T cell receptor beta chain is from a study of T cell repertoires in cytomegalovirus infection. Background on the study: In the study, CMV epitopes included recently identified HLA-C-restricted and well-studied HLA-B-restricted ones. Public TCR beta signature analysis indicated the presence of both CMV infection and matching HLA type. General observations from the study: HLA-C-restricted, CMV-specific TCR beta clonotypes were dominant ex vivo.

V dropped 2 bases and J dropped 0; count of bases not matched to a gene: 3. The germline CDR1 and CDR2 sequences are SGHAT and FQNNGV. The CDR3 totals 15 residues. This clonotype was observed a handful of times. What it binds is not known. TCRdb reanalysed the reads using MiXCR and keeps one entry per CDR3 protein. The repertoire includes approximately 89,000 distinct CDR3 sequences, about 24% of them detected once, and approximately 49% sits in the top ten. This chain connects TRBV11-2 to TRBJ2-5; TRBD1 matches 7 bases. This receptor was obtained from a human donor in good health (CMV status not recorded). Some clones in this sample may be carry-over from other donors' samples. The sequencing used CD8+ T cells from cultured PBMCs, collected from culture after CMV antigen stimulation. The CDR3 loop reads CASSLTGEYQETQYF. The CDR3, as DNA: TGTGCCAGCAGCTTAACAGGGGAGTACCAAGAGACCCAGTACTTC.